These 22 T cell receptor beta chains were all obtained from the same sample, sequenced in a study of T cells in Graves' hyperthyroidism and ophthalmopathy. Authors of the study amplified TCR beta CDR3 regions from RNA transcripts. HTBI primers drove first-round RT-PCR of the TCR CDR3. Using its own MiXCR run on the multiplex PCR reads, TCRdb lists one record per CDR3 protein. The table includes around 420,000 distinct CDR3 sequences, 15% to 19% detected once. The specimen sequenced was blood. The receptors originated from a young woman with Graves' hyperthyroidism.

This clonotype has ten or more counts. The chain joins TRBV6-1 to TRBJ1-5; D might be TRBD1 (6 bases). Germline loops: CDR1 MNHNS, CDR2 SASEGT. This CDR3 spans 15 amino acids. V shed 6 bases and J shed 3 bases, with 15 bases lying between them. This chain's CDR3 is CASRVTTGTNQPQHF. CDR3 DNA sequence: TGTGCCAGCAGGGTAACCACAGGGACCAATCAGCCCCAGCATTTT.

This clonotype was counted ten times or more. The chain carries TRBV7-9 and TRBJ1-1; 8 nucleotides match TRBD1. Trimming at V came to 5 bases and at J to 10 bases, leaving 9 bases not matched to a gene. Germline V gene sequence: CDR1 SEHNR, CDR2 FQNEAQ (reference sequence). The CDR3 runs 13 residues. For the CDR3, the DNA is TGTGCCAGCAGCCAAACAGGGGGGCTTCGAGCTTTCTTT. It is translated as CASSQTGGLRAFF.

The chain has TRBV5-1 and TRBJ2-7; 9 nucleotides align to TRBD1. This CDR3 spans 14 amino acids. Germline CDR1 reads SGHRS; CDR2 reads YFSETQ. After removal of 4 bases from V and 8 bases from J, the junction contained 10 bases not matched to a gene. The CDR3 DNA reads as TGCGCCAGCAGCCAAGCGGGACAGGGAATAAAGCAGTACTTC. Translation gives CASSQAGQGIKQYF.

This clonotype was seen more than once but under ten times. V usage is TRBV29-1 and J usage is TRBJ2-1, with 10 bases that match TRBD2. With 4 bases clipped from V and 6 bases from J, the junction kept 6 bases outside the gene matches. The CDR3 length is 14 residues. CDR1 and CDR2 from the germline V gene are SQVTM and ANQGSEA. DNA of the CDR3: TGCAGCGTTGGGCAGCGGGGGGGCCGCAATGAGCAGTTCTTC. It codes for CSVGQRGGRNEQFF.

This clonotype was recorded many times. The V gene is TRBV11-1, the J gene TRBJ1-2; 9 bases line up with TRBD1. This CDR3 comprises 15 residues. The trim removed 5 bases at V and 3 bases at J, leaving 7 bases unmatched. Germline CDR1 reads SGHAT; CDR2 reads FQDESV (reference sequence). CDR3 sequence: CASSARTGVDYGYTF. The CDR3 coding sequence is TGTGCCAGCAGCGCCCGGACAGGGGTCGACTATGGCTACACCTTC. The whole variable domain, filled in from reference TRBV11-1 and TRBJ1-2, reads EAEVAQSPRYKITEKSQAVAFWCDPISGHATLYWYRQILGQGPELLVQFQDESVVDDSQLPKDRFSAERLKGVDSTLKIQPAELGDSAMYLCASSARTGVDYGYTFGSGTRLTVV.

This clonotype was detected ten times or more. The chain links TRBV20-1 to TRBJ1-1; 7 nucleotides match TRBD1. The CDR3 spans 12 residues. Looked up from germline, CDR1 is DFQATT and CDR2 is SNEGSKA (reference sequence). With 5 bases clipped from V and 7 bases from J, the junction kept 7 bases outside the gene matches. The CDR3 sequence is CSADRTGGEAFF. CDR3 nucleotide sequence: TGCAGTGCTGACCGGACAGGCGGTGAAGCTTTCTTT.

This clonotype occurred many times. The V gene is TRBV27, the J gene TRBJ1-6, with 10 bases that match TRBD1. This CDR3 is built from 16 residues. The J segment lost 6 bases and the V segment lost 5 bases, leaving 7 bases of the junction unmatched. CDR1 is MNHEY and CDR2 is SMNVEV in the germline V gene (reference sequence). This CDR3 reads CASSTAGTGVNSPLHF. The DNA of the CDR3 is TGTGCCAGCAGTACCGCCGGGACAGGGGTTAATTCACCCCTCCACTTT.

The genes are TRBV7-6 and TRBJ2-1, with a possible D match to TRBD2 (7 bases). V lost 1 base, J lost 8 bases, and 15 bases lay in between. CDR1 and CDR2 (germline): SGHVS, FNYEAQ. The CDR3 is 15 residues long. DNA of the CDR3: TGTGCCAGCAGCTTAGAAATTCGGGGGGCGGATGAGCAGTTCTTC. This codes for CASSLEIRGADEQFF.

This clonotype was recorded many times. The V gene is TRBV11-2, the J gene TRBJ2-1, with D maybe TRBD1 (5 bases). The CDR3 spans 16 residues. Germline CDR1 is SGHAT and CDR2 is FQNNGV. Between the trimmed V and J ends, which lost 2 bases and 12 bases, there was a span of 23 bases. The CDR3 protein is CASSLRQHPQLSRQFF. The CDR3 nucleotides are TGTGCCAGCAGCTTACGACAGCACCCCCAACTGTCGCGGCAGTTCTTC. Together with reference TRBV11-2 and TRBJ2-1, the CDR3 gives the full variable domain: EAGVAQSPRYKIIEKRQSVAFWCNPISGHATLYWYQQILGQGPKLLIQFQNNGVVDDSQLPKDRFSAERLKGVDSTLKIQPAKLEDSAVYLCASSLRQHPQLSRQFFGPGTRLTVL.

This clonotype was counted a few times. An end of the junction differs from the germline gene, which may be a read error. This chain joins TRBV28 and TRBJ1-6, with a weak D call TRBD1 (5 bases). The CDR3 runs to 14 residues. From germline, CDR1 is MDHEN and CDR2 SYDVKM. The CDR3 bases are TGTGCCAGCAGTGACCCGGGACCAAGTTCAGCCCTCCACTTT. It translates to CASSDPGPSSALHF.

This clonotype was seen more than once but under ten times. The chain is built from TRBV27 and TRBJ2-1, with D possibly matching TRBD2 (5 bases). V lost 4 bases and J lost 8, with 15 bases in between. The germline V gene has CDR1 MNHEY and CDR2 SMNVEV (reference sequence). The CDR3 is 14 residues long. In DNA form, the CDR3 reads TGTGCCAGCAGTTCCGGACTCTCGGGTGATGAGCAGTTCTTC. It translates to CASSSGLSGDEQFF.

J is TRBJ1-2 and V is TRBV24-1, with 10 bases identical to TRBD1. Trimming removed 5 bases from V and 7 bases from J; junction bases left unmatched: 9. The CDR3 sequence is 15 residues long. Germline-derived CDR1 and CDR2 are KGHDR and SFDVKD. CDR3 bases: TGTGCCACCAGTGGACCGGGACAGGGGTCCGCTGGCTACACCTTC. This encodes CATSGPGQGSAGYTF.

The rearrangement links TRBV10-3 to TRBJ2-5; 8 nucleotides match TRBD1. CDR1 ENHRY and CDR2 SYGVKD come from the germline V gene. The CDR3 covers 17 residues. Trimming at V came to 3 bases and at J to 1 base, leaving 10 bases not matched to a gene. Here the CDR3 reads CAISDQVGQVIQETQYF. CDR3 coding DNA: TGTGCCATCAGTGACCAAGTGGGACAGGTCATCCAAGAGACCCAGTACTTC.

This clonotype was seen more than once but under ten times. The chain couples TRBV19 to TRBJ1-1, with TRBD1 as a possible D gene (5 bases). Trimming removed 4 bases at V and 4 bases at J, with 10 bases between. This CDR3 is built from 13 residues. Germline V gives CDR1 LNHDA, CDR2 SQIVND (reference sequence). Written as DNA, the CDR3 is TGTGCCAGTAGTAGTTCAGGGACCACTGAAGCTTTCTTT. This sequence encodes CASSSSGTTEAFF.

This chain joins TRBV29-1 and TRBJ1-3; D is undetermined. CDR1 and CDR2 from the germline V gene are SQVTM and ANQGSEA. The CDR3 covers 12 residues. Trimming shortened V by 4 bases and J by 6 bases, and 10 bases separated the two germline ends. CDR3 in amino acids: CSVGPSQNTIYF. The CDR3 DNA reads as TGCAGCGTTGGACCTTCCCAAAACACCATATATTTT.

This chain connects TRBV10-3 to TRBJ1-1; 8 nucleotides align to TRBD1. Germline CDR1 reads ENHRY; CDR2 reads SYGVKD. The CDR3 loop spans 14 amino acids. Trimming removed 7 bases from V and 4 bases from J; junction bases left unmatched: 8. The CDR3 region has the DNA TGTGCCATCAACTTTAGCGGACAGGGCACTGAAGCTTTCTTT. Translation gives CAINFSGQGTEAFF.

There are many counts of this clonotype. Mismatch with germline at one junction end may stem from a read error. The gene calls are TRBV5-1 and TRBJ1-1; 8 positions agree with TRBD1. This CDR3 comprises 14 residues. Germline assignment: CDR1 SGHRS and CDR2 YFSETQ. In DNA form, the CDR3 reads TGTGCCAGCAGCTTGGGACAGGTGAACACTGAAGCTTTCTTT. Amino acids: CASSLGQVNTEAFF. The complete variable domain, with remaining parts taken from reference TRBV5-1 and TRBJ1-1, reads KAGVTQTPRYLIKTRGQQVTLSCSPISGHRSVSWYQQTPGQGLQFLFEYFSETQRNKGNFPGRFSGRQFSNSRSEMNVSTLELGDSALYLCASSLGQVNTEAFFGQGTRLTVV.

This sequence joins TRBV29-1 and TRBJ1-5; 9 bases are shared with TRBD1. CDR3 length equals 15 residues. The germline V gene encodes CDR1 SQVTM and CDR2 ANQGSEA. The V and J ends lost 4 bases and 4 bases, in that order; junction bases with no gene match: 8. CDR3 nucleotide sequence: TGCAGCGTTGGCGAACAGGGGGCCGGGAATCAGCCCCAGCATTTT. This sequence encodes CSVGEQGAGNQPQHF.

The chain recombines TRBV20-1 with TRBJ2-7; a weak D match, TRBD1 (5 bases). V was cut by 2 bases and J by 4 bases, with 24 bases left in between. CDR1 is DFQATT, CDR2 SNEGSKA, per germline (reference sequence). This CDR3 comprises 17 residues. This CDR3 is CSARLTSDKAPEYEQYF. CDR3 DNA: TGCAGTGCTAGACTTACGTCGGACAAGGCTCCGGAGTACGAGCAGTACTTC.

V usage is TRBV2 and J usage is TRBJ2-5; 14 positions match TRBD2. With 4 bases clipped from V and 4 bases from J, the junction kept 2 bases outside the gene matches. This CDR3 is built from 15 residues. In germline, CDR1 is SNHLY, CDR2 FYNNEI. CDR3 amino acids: CASSGGTSGGETQYF. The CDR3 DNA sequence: TGTGCCAGCAGTGGTGGGACTAGCGGGGGAGAGACCCAGTACTTC.

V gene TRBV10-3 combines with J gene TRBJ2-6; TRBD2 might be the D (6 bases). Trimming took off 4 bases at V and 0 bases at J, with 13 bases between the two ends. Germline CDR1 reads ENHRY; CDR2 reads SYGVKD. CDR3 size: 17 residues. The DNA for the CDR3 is TGTGCCATCAGTGGGGGGGAGAGCAGCTCTGGGGCCAACGTCCTGACTTTC. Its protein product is CAISGGESSSGANVLTF.

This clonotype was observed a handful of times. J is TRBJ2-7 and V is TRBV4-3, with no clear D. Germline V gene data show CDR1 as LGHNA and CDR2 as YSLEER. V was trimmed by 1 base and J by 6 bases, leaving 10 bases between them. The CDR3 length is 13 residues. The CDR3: CASSQGYSGEQYF. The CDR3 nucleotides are TGCGCCAGCAGCCAAGGATACTCTGGCGAGCAGTACTTC.